These 24 T cell receptor beta chains share one sample of origin, sequenced in a study of OX40 agonist ivuxolimab in advanced cancers. Sequencing was performed with immunoSEQ multiplex PCR; in TCRdb, only in-frame clones are kept and a portion is missing. The table records tens of thousands of clones, around nine tenths of them present only once. The source material was CD4+ or CD8+ T cells sorted from blood, sampled in a trial of the OX40 agonist ivuxolimab. These receptors came from an adult with an advanced solid tumor such as melanoma, head and neck, liver or kidney cancer.

The genes are TRBV5-1 and TRBJ2-3, with no clear D. In germline, CDR1 is SGHRS, CDR2 YFSETQ. V lost 5 bases, J lost 1 base, and 8 bases lay in between. CDR3 length equals 13 residues. The CDR3 region has the DNA TGCGCCAGCAGTCCGACACGCACAGATACGCAGTATTTT. The encoded protein is CASSPTRTDTQYF. Filled out from reference TRBV5-1 and TRBJ2-3, the complete variable domain reads KAGVTQTPRYLIKTRGQQVTLSCSPISGHRSVSWYQQTPGQGLQFLFEYFSETQRNKGNFPGRFSGRQFSNSRSEMNVSTLELGDSALYLCASSPTRTDTQYFGPGTRLTVL.

The rearrangement joins TRBV5-4 to TRBJ2-7, with D perhaps being TRBD1 or TRBD2 (5 bases each). Trimming took 4 bases from V and 6 from J, leaving 17 bases between them. This CDR3 has 14 amino acids. CDR1 SGHNT and CDR2 YYREEE come from the germline V gene (reference sequence). CDR3 sequence reads: CASSGLSSGAEQYF. For the CDR3, the DNA is TGTGCCAGCAGCGGCCTGTCGTCCGGGGCCGAGCAGTACTTC.

This sequence joins TRBV19 and TRBJ2-5; D is perhaps TRBD1 or TRBD2 (5 bases each). CDR3 length: 14 residues. CDR1 and CDR2 (germline): LNHDA, SQIVND (reference sequence). The V end was cut by 7 bases, the J end by 0 bases, with 12 bases between. DNA for the CDR3: TGTGCCAGTAACCCGAGGGGACACCAAGAGACCCAGTACTTC. Its translation is CASNPRGHQETQYF. The full variable domain, in which reference TRBV19 and TRBJ2-5 provide the parts outside the CDR3, is DGGITQSPKYLFRKEGQNVTLSCEQNLNHDAMYWYRQDPGQGLRLIYYSQIVNDFQKGDIAEGYSVSREKKESFPLTVTSAQKNPTAFYLCASNPRGHQETQYFGPGTRLLVL.

The CDR3 DNA reads as TGTGCCAGCAGCTTGGTCAGTATTTCCCATGAGCAGTTCTTC. Amino acids: CASSLVSISHEQFF. V is TRBV5-6 and J is TRBJ2-1; D is undetermined. The germline V and J ends were trimmed by 0 bases and 8 bases, with 12 bases remaining between them. The length of the CDR3 is 14 residues. Looked up from germline, CDR1 is SGHDT and CDR2 is YYEEEE.

The chain uses TRBV6-5 and TRBJ2-5; 7 bases line up with TRBD2. The germline V gene has CDR1 MNHEY and CDR2 SVGAGI. The CDR3 runs 15 residues. V trimming: 7 bases; J trimming: 5 bases; junction bases outside the gene matches: 13. CDR3 DNA: TGTGCCAGCAAAGCGGGGAAGGCATATAGGGAGACCCAGTACTTC. It translates to CASKAGKAYRETQYF.

The chain couples TRBV6-4 to TRBJ2-7; 8 positions match TRBD1. This CDR3 has 11 amino acids. In germline, CDR1 is MRHNA, CDR2 SNTAGT. The V segment lost 10 bases and the J segment 3 bases; nucleotides outside the gene matches: 2. The CDR3 region is CANGQGYEQYF. CDR3 in DNA: TGTGCCAACGGACAGGGCTACGAGCAGTACTTC.

V usage is TRBV18 and J usage is TRBJ2-5; no reliable D call. CDR3 size: 15 residues. Germline V gives CDR1 KGHSH, CDR2 LQKENI. The V end lost 1 base, the J end lost 0 bases, and 9 bases lay between the germline ends. The chain's CDR3 is CASSPRETNQETQYF. The CDR3, as DNA: TGTGCCAGCTCACCACGTGAGACAAACCAAGAGACCCAGTACTTC.

This chain uses TRBV7-2 with TRBJ1-6; D is undetermined. Per germline, CDR1 SGHTA and CDR2 FQGNSA. This CDR3 comprises 17 residues. The germline V and J ends were trimmed by 5 bases and 1 base, with 15 bases remaining between them. Here the CDR3 reads CASSPSSGSSYNSPLHF. The CDR3 DNA is TGTGCCAGCAGCCCATCTTCGGGGTCATCCTATAATTCACCCCTCCACTTT.

This clone showed up just a few times. The conserved final phenylalanine or tryptophan is absent from the CDR3, which likely points to a read error. The DNA is omitted, as the CDR3 cannot be located on it reliably, and the CDR3 follows TCRdb's listing. V is TRBV21-1 and J is TRBJ1-1. TRBV21-1 is recorded as a pseudogene. The CDR3 sequence runs 9 residues, both termini included. CDR3 in amino acids: CASSKKGLI.

This chain uses TRBV9 with TRBJ1-3; D is unclear. CDR1 and CDR2 (germline): SGDLS, YYNGEE. The CDR3 runs to 15 residues. The V and J ends lost 3 bases and 3 bases respectively, with 13 bases between them. The CDR3 loop is CASSASRHGGNTIYF. In nucleotides, the CDR3 is TGTGCCAGCAGCGCGAGCCGCCACGGTGGAAACACCATATATTTT.

The chain joins TRBV2 to TRBJ1-4; D is uncertain. The CDR3 has 12 residues. From germline, CDR1 is SNHLY and CDR2 FYNNEI. The ends were cut back, 6 bases at V and 7 bases at J, with 9 bases in the middle. The CDR3 DNA is TGTGCCAGCAGAATTTGGTTTGAAAAACTGTTTTTT. Residues: CASRIWFEKLFF.

The V gene is TRBV19, the J gene TRBJ2-2; TRBD2 matches at 7 bases. The CDR3 contains 12 residues. J gave up 7 bases and V 8 bases, and 4 bases lay outside the gene matches. The V gene's germline CDR1 is LNHDA and CDR2 SQIVND (reference sequence). The CDR3 sequence: CASGEGGGELFF. The CDR3 nucleotides read TGTGCCAGTGGGGAGGGTGGCGGGGAGCTGTTTTTT.

V gene TRBV6-6 combines with J gene TRBJ1-4; 9 bases align to TRBD1. This CDR3 is 16 amino acids long. Germline CDR1 MNHNY, CDR2 SVGAGI (reference sequence). V trimming: 2 bases; J trimming: 0 bases; junction bases outside the gene matches: 1. CDR3 DNA: TGTGCCAGCAGTTACGGGACAGGGACAACTAATGAAAAACTGTTTTTT. Protein sequence: CASSYGTGTTNEKLFF.

The chain joins TRBV7-8 to TRBJ1-4; possible D gene TRBD1, 6 bases. This CDR3 spans 16 amino acids. Per the germline V gene, CDR1 is SGHVS and CDR2 is FQNEAQ. V shed 7 bases and J shed 8 bases, with 23 bases lying between them. The CDR3 here is CASTQGGGGRGEKLFF. CDR3 sequence (DNA): TGTGCCAGCACCCAAGGGGGGGGCGGTCGAGGCGAAAAACTGTTTTTT.

The DNA for the CDR3 is TGTGCCAGCAGCCCGAGCCCCCGGGTTTCAGGAAACACCATATATTTT. The encoded protein is CASSPSPRVSGNTIYF. This rearrangement joins TRBV9 to TRBJ1-3; D call uncertain. The V and J ends lost 4 bases and 4 bases respectively, with 18 bases between them. Per germline, CDR1 SGDLS and CDR2 YYNGEE. The CDR3 sequence is 16 residues long.

The chain is built from TRBV13 and TRBJ2-7; no firm D call. The CDR3 spans 12 residues. Trimming took 6 bases from V and 3 from J, leaving 9 bases between them. Germline CDR1 and CDR2: PRHDT and FYEKMQ (reference sequence). CDR3 in amino acids: CASSYAGYEQYF. In DNA, the CDR3 is TGTGCCAGCAGTTACGCTGGCTACGAGCAGTACTTC.

V and J are TRBV4-2 and TRBJ1-2; 9 bases align to TRBD1. CDR3 length: 15 amino acids. Trimming cost V 0 bases and J 8 bases; bases outside gene matches: 7. Germline-derived CDR1 and CDR2 are LGHNA and YNFKEQ. The CDR3 protein is CASSQEERQGVGYTF. The CDR3 DNA sequence: TGTGCCAGCAGCCAAGAGGAACGACAGGGGGTAGGCTACACCTTC.

The chain combines TRBV6-1 with TRBJ1-3; TRBD1 agrees at 11 bases. Germline V gene sequence: CDR1 MNHNS, CDR2 SASEGT. The CDR3 is made up of 16 amino acids. V was pared by 3 bases and J by 6 bases, with 7 bases of the junction left unmatched. This chain's CDR3 is CASSERGQGEENTIYF. CDR3 bases: TGTGCCAGCAGTGAGAGGGGACAGGGGGAGGAAAACACCATATATTTT.

Comment on this clone: One end of the junction varies from germline; a read error may be responsible. The chain is built from TRBV7-7 and TRBJ2-5, with 12 bases aligning to TRBD1. Germline V gene data show CDR1 as SSHAT and CDR2 as FNYEAQ (reference sequence). This CDR3 is 15 amino acids long. The CDR3 DNA sequence: TGTGCTAGCAGCTTGGGACAGGGGGCACAGGAGACCCAGTACTTC. It encodes CASSLGQGAQETQYF.

V is TRBV6-1 and J is TRBJ2-4; TRBD1 matches at 7 bases. Germline assignment: CDR1 MNHNS and CDR2 SASEGT. The CDR3 totals 12 residues. Trimming cost V 5 bases and J 6 bases; bases outside gene matches: 1. In DNA form, the CDR3 reads TGTGCCAGCAGTCGACAGGGAAACATTCAGTACTTC. Protein sequence: CASSRQGNIQYF.

The rearrangement uses TRBV19 and TRBJ1-1; D uncertain. The CDR3 is made up of 13 amino acids. CDR1 LNHDA and CDR2 SQIVND come from the germline V gene (reference sequence). V lost 4 bases and J lost 1, with 7 bases in between. For the CDR3, the DNA is TGTGCCAGTAGTAAGAAGGAGAACACTGAAGCTTTCTTT. It yields the protein CASSKKENTEAFF.

The chain recombines TRBV9 with TRBJ2-2, with 9 bases lining up with TRBD2. The CDR3 is 17 amino acids. The germline CDR1 and CDR2 sequences are SGDLS and YYNGEE. The V and J ends lost 0 bases and 3 bases, in that order; junction bases with no gene match: 6. CDR3 sequence reads: CASSVGSSGGYTGELFF. The CDR3 DNA follows: TGTGCCAGCAGCGTAGGGAGTAGCGGGGGCTACACCGGGGAGCTGTTTTTT. Full variable domain (remainder filled in from reference TRBV9 and TRBJ2-2): DSGVTQTPKHLITATGQRVTLRCSPRSGDLSVYWYQQSLDQGLQFLIQYYNGEERAKGNILERFSAQQFPDLHSELNLSSLELGDSALYFCASSVGSSGGYTGELFFGEGSRLTVL.

V and J are TRBV19 and TRBJ2-7; 9 nucleotides align to TRBD2. The CDR3 totals 18 residues. From germline, CDR1 is LNHDA and CDR2 SQIVND (reference sequence). Germline trimming cut 3 bases from V and 5 bases from J; bases unmatched to any gene: 17. The CDR3 DNA sequence: TGTGCCAGTAGTATGAGGGAAACGGCGGGGGGGCGAAGGAACGAGCAGTACTTC. This encodes CASSMRETAGGRRNEQYF.

The V call is TRBV7-7, the J call TRBJ1-1, with no clear D. The V end was cut by 2 bases, the J end by 1 base, with 5 bases between. The germline gives CDR1 SSHAT, CDR2 FNYEAQ (reference sequence). The CDR3 contains 13 residues. The DNA for the CDR3 is TGTGCCAGCAGCTTATCACGGAACACTGAAGCTTTCTTT. Amino acid sequence: CASSLSRNTEAFF.